The T cell receptor (beta chain) under discussion was sequenced for a study of long-term antiretroviral therapy in people with HIV. Study-wide points: Repertoires in HIV (unlike those of controls) had narrower CDR3 length ranges. Someone took the blood between about 2004 and 2017, maybe while older ART regimens were in use.

Comments on this clone: The antigen is undetermined.

Treated in the United States were all of the participants with HIV. Germline lookup yields CDR1 SQVTM and CDR2 ANQGSEA. The CDR3 is made up of 15 amino acids. The V end lost 7 bases, the J end lost 4 bases, and 19 bases lay between the germline ends. With survey level as its setting, the immunoSEQ assay was v3.0. TCRdb's copy holds only in-frame clones and misses some; the assay was immunoSEQ multiplex PCR. The sample includes some 40,000 clones, 75% to 90% of them seen just once. The sequence derives from a woman aged 45-65 years with HIV. The sample here was unsorted PBMCs, taken 3.1 years after starting antiretroviral therapy. The J gene is TRBJ2-2, the V gene TRBV29-1; a weak D match, TRBD2 (6 bases). Here the CDR3 DNA reads TGCAGCGCGGAGGTGGGGGGACGAAGCACCGGGGAGCTGTTTTTT. This codes for CSAEVGGRSTGELFF.